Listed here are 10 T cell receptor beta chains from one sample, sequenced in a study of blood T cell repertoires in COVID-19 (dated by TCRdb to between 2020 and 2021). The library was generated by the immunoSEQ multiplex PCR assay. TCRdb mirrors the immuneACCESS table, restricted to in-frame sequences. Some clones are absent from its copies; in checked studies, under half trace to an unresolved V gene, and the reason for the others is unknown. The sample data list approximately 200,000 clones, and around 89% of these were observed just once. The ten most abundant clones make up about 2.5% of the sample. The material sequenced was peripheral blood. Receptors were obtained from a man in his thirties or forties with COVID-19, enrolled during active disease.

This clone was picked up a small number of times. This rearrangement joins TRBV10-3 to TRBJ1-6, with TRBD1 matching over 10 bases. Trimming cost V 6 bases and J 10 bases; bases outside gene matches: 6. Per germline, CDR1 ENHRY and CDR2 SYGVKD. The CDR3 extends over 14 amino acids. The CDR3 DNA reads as TGTGCCATCAGGGGACAGGGGAGGGAGTCACCCCTCCACTTT. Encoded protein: CAIRGQGRESPLHF.

The CDR3 is CASSLGSAGNSYNEQFF. As DNA, the CDR3 is TGCGCCAGCAGCTTGGGGAGCGCAGGGAATTCCTACAATGAGCAGTTCTTC. The V and J genes are TRBV5-1 and TRBJ2-1; maybe TRBD1 (5 bases). In germline, CDR1 is SGHRS, CDR2 YFSETQ. CDR3 length: 17 residues. V dropped 0 bases and J dropped 1 base, with 14 bases sitting between them.

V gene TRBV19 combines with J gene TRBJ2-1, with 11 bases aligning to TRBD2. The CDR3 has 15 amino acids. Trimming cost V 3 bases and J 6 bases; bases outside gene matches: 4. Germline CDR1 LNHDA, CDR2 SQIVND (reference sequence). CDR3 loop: CASSILAGGGNEQFF. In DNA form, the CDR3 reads TGTGCCAGTAGTATTTTAGCGGGAGGGGGCAATGAGCAGTTCTTC.

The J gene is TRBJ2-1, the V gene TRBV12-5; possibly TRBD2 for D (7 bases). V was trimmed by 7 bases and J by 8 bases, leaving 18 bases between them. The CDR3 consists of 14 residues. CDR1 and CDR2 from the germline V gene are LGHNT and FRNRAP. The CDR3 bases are TGTGCTAGTGCTCGGGGGGCATATAGCGATGAGCAGTTCTTC. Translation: CASARGAYSDEQFF.

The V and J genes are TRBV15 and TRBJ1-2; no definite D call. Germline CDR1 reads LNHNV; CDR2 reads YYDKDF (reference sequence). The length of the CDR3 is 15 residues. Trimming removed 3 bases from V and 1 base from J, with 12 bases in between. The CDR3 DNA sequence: TGTGCCACCAGCAGCCGAAGGGAGGGTAACTATGGCTACACCTTC. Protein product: CATSSRREGNYGYTF.

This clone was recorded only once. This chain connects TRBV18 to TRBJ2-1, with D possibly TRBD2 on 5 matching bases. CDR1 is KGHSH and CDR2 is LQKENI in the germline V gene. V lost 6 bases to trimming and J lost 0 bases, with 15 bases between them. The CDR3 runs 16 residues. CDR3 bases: TGTGCCAGCTCTCGCGGACTGGGGAACTCCTACAATGAGCAGTTCTTC. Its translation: CASSRGLGNSYNEQFF.

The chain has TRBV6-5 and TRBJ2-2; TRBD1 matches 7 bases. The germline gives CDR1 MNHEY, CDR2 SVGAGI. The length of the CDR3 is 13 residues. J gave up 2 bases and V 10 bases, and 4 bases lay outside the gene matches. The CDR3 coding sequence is TGTGCCACCGGGACAGTCAACACCGGGGAGCTGTTTTTT. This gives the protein CATGTVNTGELFF.

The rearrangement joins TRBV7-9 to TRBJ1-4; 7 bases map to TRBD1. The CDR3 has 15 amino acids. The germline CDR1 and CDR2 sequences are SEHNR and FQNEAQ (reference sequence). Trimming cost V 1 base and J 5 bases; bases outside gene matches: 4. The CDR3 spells CASSLEAGGNEKLFF. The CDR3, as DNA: TGTGCCAGCAGCTTAGAGGCAGGGGGGAATGAAAAACTGTTTTTT. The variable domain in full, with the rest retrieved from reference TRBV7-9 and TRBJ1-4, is DTGVSQNPRHKITKRGQNVTFRCDPISEHNRLYWYRQTLGQGPEFLTYFQNEAQLEKSRLLSDRFSAERPKGSFSTLEIQRTEQGDSAMYLCASSLEAGGNEKLFFGSGTQLSVL.

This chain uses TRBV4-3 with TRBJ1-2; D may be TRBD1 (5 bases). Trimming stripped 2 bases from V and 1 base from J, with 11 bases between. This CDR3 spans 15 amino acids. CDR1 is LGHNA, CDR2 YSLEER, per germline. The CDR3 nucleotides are TGCGCCAGCAGCCAAATGCGGGGGGGTAACTATGGCTACACCTTC. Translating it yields CASSQMRGGNYGYTF.

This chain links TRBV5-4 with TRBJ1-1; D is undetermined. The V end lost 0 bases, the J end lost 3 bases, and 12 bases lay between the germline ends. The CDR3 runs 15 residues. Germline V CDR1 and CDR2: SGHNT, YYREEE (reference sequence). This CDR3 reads CASSLEARGYTEAFF. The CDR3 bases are TGTGCCAGCAGCTTGGAGGCAAGAGGGTACACTGAAGCTTTCTTT.